This T cell receptor (beta chain) was identified during a study of vaccination and CD4 T cells after COVID-19. About this clonotype itself: Antigen: not known.

At the Johns Hopkins FTIC core, DNA taken from cultured CD4+ T cells was sequenced by way of the Oncomine TCR Beta short-read assay. TCRdb reanalysed the PCR reads using MiXCR and keeps one entry per CDR3 protein. The sample has more than 9,000 distinct CDR3 sequences, around a third seen once. Noted treatment: roughly 10-day PBMC culture with coronavirus spike peptide pools or control peptides (ViraFEST assay). PCR positivity dates ran from March to December 2020, preceding US Alpha, Beta and Delta variants. The specimen was CD4+ T cells from blood, cultured in vitro. The receptor was derived from a human donor who had recovered from COVID-19.

CDR3 residues: CAISGTSGVTYEQYF. DNA of the CDR3: TGTGCCATCAGCGGGACTAGCGGGGTAACCTACGAGCAGTACTTC. The chain is built from TRBV10-3 and TRBJ2-7, with 13 bases that match TRBD2. There are 15 residues in the CDR3. The ends lost 6 bases at V and 2 bases at J; junction bases unmatched: 4. Germline CDR1 is ENHRY and CDR2 is SYGVKD.